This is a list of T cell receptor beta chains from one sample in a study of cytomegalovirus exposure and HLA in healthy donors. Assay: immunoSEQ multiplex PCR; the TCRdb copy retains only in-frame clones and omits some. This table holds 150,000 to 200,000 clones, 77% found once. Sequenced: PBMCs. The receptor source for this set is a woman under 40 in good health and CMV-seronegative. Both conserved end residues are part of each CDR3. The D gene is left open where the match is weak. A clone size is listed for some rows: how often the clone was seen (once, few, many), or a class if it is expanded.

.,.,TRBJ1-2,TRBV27,CASSLGQTLDGYTF,TGTGCCAGCAGTTTAGGACAGACTTTGGATGGCTACACCTTC
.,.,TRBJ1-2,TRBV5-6,CASSTGGLGYTF,TGTGCCAGCAGCACAGGTGGGTTGGGCTACACCTTC
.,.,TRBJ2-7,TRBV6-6,CASSSTGYSYEQYF,TGTGCCAGCAGTTCAACAGGGTATTCCTACGAGCAGTACTTC
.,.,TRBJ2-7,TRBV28,CASSRPGATSEEQYF,TGTGCCAGCAGCCGCCCTGGGGCCACTTCGGAGGAGCAGTACTTC
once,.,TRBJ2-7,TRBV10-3,CAISESMRSGTSYEQYF,TGTGCCATCAGTGAGTCGATGCGGAGCGGGACATCCTACGAGCAGTACTTC
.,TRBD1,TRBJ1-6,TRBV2,CASSPGTGVRSSPLHF,TGTGCCAGCAGCCCCGGGACAGGGGTGAGGAGTTCACCCCTCCACTTT
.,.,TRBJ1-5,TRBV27,CASSLGTTGLANQPQHF,TGTGCCAGCAGTTTAGGCACCACGGGACTGGCAAATCAGCCCCAGCATTTT
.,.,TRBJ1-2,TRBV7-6,CASSLAPGYGYTF,TGTGCCAGCAGCTTAGCGCCAGGTTATGGCTACACCTTC
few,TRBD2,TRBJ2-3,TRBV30,CAWRRLAGGADTQYF,TGTGCCTGGAGAAGACTAGCGGGGGGGGCAGATACGCAGTATTTT
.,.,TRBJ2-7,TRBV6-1,CASRDTRFRTYEQYF,TGTGCCAGCAGGGATACTAGATTCCGAACTTACGAGCAGTACTTC
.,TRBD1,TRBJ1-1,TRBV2,CASRSPGGKAEAFF,TGTGCCAGCAGATCCCCAGGGGGGAAGGCTGAAGCTTTCTTT
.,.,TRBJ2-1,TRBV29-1,CSVDQDGRNEQFF,TGCAGCGTTGACCAGGATGGTAGAAATGAGCAGTTCTTC
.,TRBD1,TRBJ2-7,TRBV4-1,CASSHDRGAYEQYF,TGCGCCAGCAGCCATGACAGGGGGGCCTACGAGCAGTACTTC
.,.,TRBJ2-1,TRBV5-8,CASSPATWTAGYNEQFF,TGTGCCAGCAGCCCGGCTACCTGGACAGCAGGATACAATGAGCAGTTCTTC
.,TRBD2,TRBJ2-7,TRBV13,CASSLGTSGVYEQYF,TGTGCCAGCAGTTTAGGGACTAGCGGCGTCTACGAGCAGTACTTC
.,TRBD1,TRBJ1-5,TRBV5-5,CASSATGGSNQPQHF,TGTGCCAGCAGCGCGACAGGGGGTAGCAATCAGCCCCAGCATTTT